Listed below are T cell receptor beta chains from one sample, sequenced in a study of beta chain features in type 1 diabetes. Sequencing used immunoSEQ multiplex PCR; TCRdb keeps in-frame clones, though not all of them. The sample contains some 120,000 clones, roughly a sixth of which appear only once. Sequencing was carried out using central memory CD4+ T cells from blood. The receptor source for this set is a man between 18 and 29 years old with type 1 diabetes. Each CDR3 is given with its conserved first and last residue. Each record gives: V gene, J gene, clone size, D gene, CDR3 protein, CDR3 DNA. The D gene is left open where the match is weak. Rows may omit the clone size; those that give it use once, few, many or a size class.

V gene: TRBV18
J gene: TRBJ2-5
clone size: few
D gene: TRBD2
CDR3 protein: CASSPRTSGTKETQYF
CDR3 DNA: TGTGCCAGCTCACCCCGGACTAGCGGGACAAAAGAGACCCAGTACTTC

V gene: TRBV25-1
J gene: TRBJ2-3
clone size: NA
D gene: NA
CDR3 protein: CASSEAITDTQYF
CDR3 DNA: TGTGCCAGCAGTGAGGCCATCACAGATACGCAGTATTTT

V gene: TRBV7-3
J gene: TRBJ2-1
clone size: few
D gene: NA
CDR3 protein: CASSPLAESYNEQFF
CDR3 DNA: TGTGCCAGCAGCCCACTCGCGGAGAGTTACAATGAGCAGTTCTTC

V gene: TRBV5-4
J gene: TRBJ1-1
clone size: NA
D gene: NA
CDR3 protein: CASSPRERGGGTEAFF
CDR3 DNA: TGTGCCAGCAGCCCCAGGGAGAGGGGAGGTGGCACTGAAGCTTTCTTT

V gene: TRBV7-9
J gene: TRBJ1-1
clone size: NA
D gene: NA
CDR3 protein: CASSLEPNTEAFF
CDR3 DNA: TGTGCCAGCAGCTTAGAACCGAACACTGAAGCTTTCTTT

V gene: TRBV29-1
J gene: TRBJ2-1
clone size: few
D gene: NA
CDR3 protein: CSVKRSGGLNEQFF
CDR3 DNA: TGCAGCGTCAAGAGGTCAGGGGGGCTTAATGAGCAGTTCTTC

V gene: TRBV28
J gene: TRBJ2-5
clone size: many
D gene: TRBD2
CDR3 protein: CASTPGGGTYQETQYF
CDR3 DNA: TGTGCCAGCACTCCCGGCGGGGGGACGTACCAAGAGACCCAGTACTTC

V gene: TRBV5-4
J gene: TRBJ2-3
clone size: few
D gene: NA
CDR3 protein: CASSLDGTGTQYF
CDR3 DNA: TGTGCCAGCAGCTTGGACGGAACGGGTACGCAGTATTTT

V gene: TRBV10-3
J gene: TRBJ2-7
clone size: few
D gene: NA
CDR3 protein: CAISEGTGGIAYEQYF
CDR3 DNA: TGTGCCATCAGTGAGGGGACTGGTGGAATAGCCTACGAGCAGTACTTC

V gene: TRBV6-6
J gene: TRBJ1-6
clone size: NA
D gene: NA
CDR3 protein: CASKGPGRNSPLHF
CDR3 DNA: TGTGCCAGCAAAGGGCCAGGGAGGAATTCACCCCTCCACTTT

V gene: TRBV30
J gene: TRBJ1-4
clone size: few
D gene: NA
CDR3 protein: CAWARRSEKLFF
CDR3 DNA: TGTGCCTGGGCACGACGAAGTGAAAAACTGTTTTTT

V gene: TRBV7-2
J gene: TRBJ2-3
clone size: NA
D gene: NA
CDR3 protein: CASSLVAGRGDTQYF
CDR3 DNA: TGTGCCAGCAGCTTAGTGGCGGGAAGAGGAGATACGCAGTATTTT

V gene: TRBV7-6
J gene: TRBJ2-1
clone size: NA
D gene: NA
CDR3 protein: CASSPLSGNSYNEQFF
CDR3 DNA: TGTGCCAGCAGCCCTTTATCGGGGAACTCCTACAATGAGCAGTTCTTC

V gene: TRBV6-5
J gene: TRBJ2-1
clone size: NA
D gene: TRBD1
CDR3 protein: CASSYGTGGSNEQFF
CDR3 DNA: TGTGCCAGCAGTTACGGGACAGGGGGAAGCAATGAGCAGTTCTTC

V gene: TRBV29-1
J gene: TRBJ2-3
clone size: NA
D gene: TRBD2
CDR3 protein: CSVVKAGKSTDTQYF
CDR3 DNA: TGCAGCGTCGTAAAAGCGGGGAAGAGCACAGATACGCAGTATTTT

V gene: TRBV10-3
J gene: TRBJ1-5
clone size: NA
D gene: NA
CDR3 protein: CASDSFPYQPQHF
CDR3 DNA: TGTGCCTCCGACAGCTTCCCATATCAGCCCCAGCATTTT

V gene: TRBV7-9
J gene: TRBJ2-5
clone size: NA
D gene: TRBD1
CDR3 protein: CASSQGTEQETQYF
CDR3 DNA: TGTGCCAGCAGCCAAGGGACAGAGCAAGAGACCCAGTACTTC

V gene: TRBV7-2
J gene: TRBJ2-7
clone size: NA
D gene: TRBD1
CDR3 protein: CASSIDRGGEQYF
CDR3 DNA: TGTGCCAGCAGCATCGACAGGGGGGGCGAGCAGTACTTC

V gene: TRBV27
J gene: TRBJ1-2
clone size: many
D gene: NA
CDR3 protein: CASSLLLPGSNYGYTF
CDR3 DNA: TGTGCCAGCAGTTTGTTGTTGCCAGGCTCTAACTATGGCTACACCTTC

V gene: TRBV7-2
J gene: TRBJ2-7
clone size: NA
D gene: TRBD2
CDR3 protein: CASSPVPGGSYEQYF
CDR3 DNA: TGTGCCAGCAGCCCCGTCCCGGGGGGGAGCTACGAGCAGTACTTC

V gene: TRBV7-2
J gene: TRBJ1-1
clone size: NA
D gene: NA
CDR3 protein: CASSPTKDTEAFF
CDR3 DNA: TGTGCCAGCAGCCCGACAAAAGACACTGAAGCTTTCTTT

V gene: TRBV4-2
J gene: TRBJ1-1
clone size: NA
D gene: NA
CDR3 protein: CASSQGGQLNTEAFF
CDR3 DNA: TGTGCCAGCAGCCAAGGTGGACAGTTAAACACTGAAGCTTTCTTT

V gene: TRBV7-2
J gene: TRBJ2-3
clone size: many
D gene: NA
CDR3 protein: CASGLASAFDDTQYF
CDR3 DNA: TGTGCCAGTGGCCTCGCGTCGGCGTTTGACGATACGCAGTATTTT

V gene: TRBV18
J gene: TRBJ2-7
clone size: NA
D gene: TRBD1
CDR3 protein: CASSGPGTGHEQYF
CDR3 DNA: TGTGCCAGCTCAGGCCCCGGGACAGGGCACGAGCAGTACTTC

V gene: TRBV7-2
J gene: TRBJ2-7
clone size: NA
D gene: TRBD1
CDR3 protein: CASSVRDRVYPYEQYF
CDR3 DNA: TGTGCCAGCAGCGTCCGGGACAGGGTTTACCCCTACGAGCAGTACTTC

V gene: TRBV10-3
J gene: TRBJ2-1
clone size: few
D gene: NA
CDR3 protein: CAMAGGDEQFF
CDR3 DNA: TGTGCCATGGCCGGGGGCGATGAGCAGTTCTTC

V gene: TRBV30
J gene: TRBJ2-5
clone size: NA
D gene: NA
CDR3 protein: CAWSVSGRETQYF
CDR3 DNA: TGTGCCTGGAGTGTGTCAGGGCGAGAGACCCAGTACTTC

V gene: TRBV10-3
J gene: TRBJ2-1
clone size: NA
D gene: NA
CDR3 protein: CAIKGTSHNEQFF
CDR3 DNA: TGTGCCATCAAGGGCACTTCCCACAATGAGCAGTTCTTC

V gene: TRBV5-6
J gene: TRBJ2-1
clone size: few
D gene: TRBD2
CDR3 protein: CASKRTGPLAGQFF
CDR3 DNA: TGTGCCAGCAAGAGAACAGGGCCCCTAGCGGGGCAGTTCTTC

V gene: TRBV2
J gene: TRBJ1-5
clone size: few
D gene: NA
CDR3 protein: CASSPDSKQPQHF
CDR3 DNA: TGTGCCAGCAGCCCCGACAGTAAACAGCCCCAGCATTTT

V gene: TRBV29-1
J gene: TRBJ2-7
clone size: NA
D gene: TRBD2
CDR3 protein: CSGDVASGTSYEQYF
CDR3 DNA: TGCAGCGGTGATGTTGCTAGCGGGACTTCCTACGAGCAGTACTTC

V gene: TRBV30
J gene: TRBJ2-1
clone size: NA
D gene: TRBD2
CDR3 protein: CAWSQRTSYHEQFF
CDR3 DNA: TGTGCCTGGAGTCAGCGGACTAGTTACCATGAGCAGTTCTTC

V gene: TRBV7-9
J gene: TRBJ1-2
clone size: NA
D gene: TRBD1
CDR3 protein: CASSSNRGGYTF
CDR3 DNA: TGTGCCAGCAGCTCAAACAGGGGAGGCTACACCTTC

V gene: TRBV4-1
J gene: TRBJ1-5
clone size: NA
D gene: NA
CDR3 protein: CASSQDRGGDNHQPQHF
CDR3 DNA: TGCGCCAGCAGCCAAGATCGGGGCGGGGACAATCATCAGCCCCAGCATTTT

V gene: TRBV7-2
J gene: TRBJ2-1
clone size: NA
D gene: TRBD2
CDR3 protein: CASSYSLAGGINEQFF
CDR3 DNA: TGTGCCAGCAGCTATAGTCTAGCGGGGGGAATAAATGAGCAGTTCTTC

V gene: TRBV9
J gene: TRBJ1-2
clone size: NA
D gene: TRBD1
CDR3 protein: CASGQGYGYTF
CDR3 DNA: TGTGCCAGTGGACAGGGATATGGCTACACCTTC

V gene: TRBV9
J gene: TRBJ2-7
clone size: NA
D gene: NA
CDR3 protein: CASSPGTGSYEQYF
CDR3 DNA: TGTGCCAGCAGCCCTGGGACCGGCTCCTACGAGCAGTACTTC

V gene: TRBV29-1
J gene: TRBJ2-2
clone size: few
D gene: NA
CDR3 protein: CTGQTNTGELFF
CDR3 DNA: TGCACAGGACAGACGAACACCGGGGAGCTGTTTTTT

V gene: TRBV28
J gene: TRBJ1-5
clone size: NA
D gene: TRBD1
CDR3 protein: CASSGPGQGHQPQHF
CDR3 DNA: TGTGCCAGCAGTGGCCCGGGACAGGGCCATCAGCCCCAGCATTTT

V gene: TRBV4-2
J gene: TRBJ1-2
clone size: few
D gene: TRBD1
CDR3 protein: CASSKGQGNYGYTF
CDR3 DNA: TGTGCCAGCAGCAAGGGACAGGGCAACTATGGCTACACCTTC

V gene: TRBV18
J gene: TRBJ2-2
clone size: few
D gene: TRBD2
CDR3 protein: CASSPRAGNTGELFF
CDR3 DNA: TGTGCCAGCTCACCACGAGCGGGAAACACCGGGGAGCTGTTTTTT

V gene: TRBV29-1
J gene: TRBJ2-1
clone size: few
D gene: TRBD1
CDR3 protein: CSVPGQGYNEQFF
CDR3 DNA: TGCAGCGTCCCGGGACAGGGGTACAATGAGCAGTTCTTC

V gene: TRBV5-1
J gene: TRBJ2-1
clone size: few
D gene: NA
CDR3 protein: CASSSDSPTYNEQFF
CDR3 DNA: TGCGCCAGCAGTTCCGACTCCCCGACCTACAATGAGCAGTTCTTC

V gene: TRBV2
J gene: TRBJ2-2
clone size: NA
D gene: NA
CDR3 protein: CASSMRGPTGELFF
CDR3 DNA: TGTGCCAGCAGTATGAGGGGACCGACCGGGGAGCTGTTTTTT

V gene: TRBV7-9
J gene: TRBJ2-6
clone size: many
D gene: NA
CDR3 protein: CASSTFGARTAGANVLTF
CDR3 DNA: TGTGCCAGCAGCACGTTTGGGGCAAGGACGGCTGGGGCCAACGTCCTGACTTTC

V gene: TRBV11-2
J gene: TRBJ2-3
clone size: few
D gene: NA
CDR3 protein: CASSLALYTDTQYF
CDR3 DNA: TGTGCCAGCAGCTTGGCCCTCTACACAGATACGCAGTATTTT

V gene: TRBV9
J gene: TRBJ2-3
clone size: few
D gene: NA
CDR3 protein: CASSVDSDTQYF
CDR3 DNA: TGTGCCAGCAGCGTAGACTCAGATACGCAGTATTTT

V gene: TRBV30
J gene: TRBJ2-5
clone size: NA
D gene: TRBD1
CDR3 protein: CAWNIGGRLTQYF
CDR3 DNA: TGTGCCTGGAATATAGGGGGCAGGCTAACCCAGTACTTC

V gene: TRBV2
J gene: TRBJ2-1
clone size: NA
D gene: NA
CDR3 protein: CASSVYLATEQFF
CDR3 DNA: TGTGCCAGCAGTGTGTATCTAGCTACTGAGCAGTTCTTC